In its sample, the clone carrying this T cell receptor (beta chain) was seen many times. No antigen is known for it. The iRepertoire nested amplicon-rescue multiplex PCR amplified TCR alpha and beta CDR3s from RNA. For one-step reverse transcription and amplification, 100-400 ng of tissue mRNA or PBMC total RNA was used. Via MiXCR, TCRdb re-called the multiplex PCR reads, giving one row per CDR3 protein. The top ten clones hold roughly 37% of a sample with more than 85,000 distinct CDR3 sequences, less than 30% of them seen once. The data stem from a study of glioma-infiltrating T cells. Overall study results and limits: Very few CDR3 sequences were shared between tissue and blood. Non-neoplastic patients had below-expected tissue-blood divergence, while all gliomas exceeded expectation.

Sequencing input: glioma tissue, nonneoplastic brain tissue, or PBMCs (not recorded which). The sequence derives from a human donor with low-grade glioma or glioblastoma, undergoing nonglioma brain surgery, or in good health (not recorded which).

The CDR3: CASSHLDRNTEAFF. The CDR3 DNA follows: TGTGCCAGCAGCCATCTGGACAGGAACACTGAAGCTTTCTTT. The gene calls are TRBV4-2 and TRBJ1-1, with a weak D call TRBD1 (6 bases). Trimming cost V 3 bases and J 1 base, with 9 bases left between them. The V gene's germline CDR1 is LGHNA and CDR2 YNFKEQ. The CDR3 contains 14 residues.